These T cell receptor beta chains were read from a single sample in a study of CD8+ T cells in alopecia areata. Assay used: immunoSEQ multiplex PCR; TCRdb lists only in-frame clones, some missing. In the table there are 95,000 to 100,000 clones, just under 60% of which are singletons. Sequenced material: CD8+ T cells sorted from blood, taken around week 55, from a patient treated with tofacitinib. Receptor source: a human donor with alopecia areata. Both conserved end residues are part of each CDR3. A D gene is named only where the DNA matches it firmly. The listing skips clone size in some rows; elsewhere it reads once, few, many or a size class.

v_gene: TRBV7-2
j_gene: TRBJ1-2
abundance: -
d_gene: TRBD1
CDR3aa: CASSLTKQGQNGYTF
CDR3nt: TGTGCCAGCAGCTTAACAAAACAGGGGCAGAATGGCTACACCTTC

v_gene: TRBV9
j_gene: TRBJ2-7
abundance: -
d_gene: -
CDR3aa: CASSVAGEPYEQYF
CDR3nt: TGTGCCAGCAGCGTAGCGGGGGAACCCTACGAGCAGTACTTC

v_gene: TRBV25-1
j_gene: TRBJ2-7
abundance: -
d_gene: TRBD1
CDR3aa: CASSPPGQGNYEQYF
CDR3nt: TGTGCCAGCAGTCCCCCGGGACAGGGAAACTACGAGCAGTACTTC

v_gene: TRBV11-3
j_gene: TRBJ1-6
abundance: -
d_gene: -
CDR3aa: CASSLRGGGNSPLHF
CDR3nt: TGTGCCAGCAGCTTACGGGGAGGAGGAAATTCACCCCTCCACTTT

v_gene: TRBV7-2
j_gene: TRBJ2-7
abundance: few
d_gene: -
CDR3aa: CASSFTGSAYEQYF
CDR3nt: TGTGCCAGCAGCTTTACAGGGTCAGCCTACGAGCAGTACTTC

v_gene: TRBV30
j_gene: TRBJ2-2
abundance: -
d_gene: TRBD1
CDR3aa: CAWSVPGQGRTGELFF
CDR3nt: TGTGCCTGGAGTGTCCCGGGACAGGGTCGCACCGGGGAGCTGTTTTTT

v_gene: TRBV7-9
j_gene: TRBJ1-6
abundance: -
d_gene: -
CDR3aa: CASSNNRDKGINSPLHF
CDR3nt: TGTGCCAGCAGCAACAATAGAGACAAGGGGATTAATTCACCCCTCCACTTT

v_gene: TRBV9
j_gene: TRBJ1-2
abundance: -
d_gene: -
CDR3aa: CASSVRSGYTF
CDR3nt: TGTGCCAGCAGCGTAAGAAGTGGCTACACCTTC

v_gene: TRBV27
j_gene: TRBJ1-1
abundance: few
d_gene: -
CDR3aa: CASSLSWSLEAFF
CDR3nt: TGTGCCAGCAGTTTATCCTGGAGTCTTGAAGCTTTCTTT

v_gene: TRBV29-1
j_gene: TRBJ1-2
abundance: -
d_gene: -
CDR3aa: CSVARVGGGYTF
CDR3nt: TGCAGCGTTGCCCGAGTAGGGGGTGGCTACACCTTC

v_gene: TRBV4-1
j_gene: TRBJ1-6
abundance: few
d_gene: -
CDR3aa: CASSQLQEGTSYSPLHF
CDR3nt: TGCGCCAGCAGCCAATTACAGGAGGGGACGAGTTATTCACCCCTCCACTTT

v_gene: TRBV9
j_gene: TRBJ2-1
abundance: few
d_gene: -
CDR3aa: CASSVELASSYNEQFF
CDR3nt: TGTGCCAGCAGCGTAGAACTGGCGAGCTCCTACAATGAGCAGTTCTTC

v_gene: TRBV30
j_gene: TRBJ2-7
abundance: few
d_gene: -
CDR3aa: CAWSGAGYYEQYF
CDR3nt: TGTGCCTGGAGTGGCGCGGGGTACTACGAGCAGTACTTC

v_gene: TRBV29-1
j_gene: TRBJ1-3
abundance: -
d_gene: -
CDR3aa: CSVVPSGTGNTIYF
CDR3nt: TGCAGCGTTGTACCCAGCGGCACTGGAAACACCATATATTTT

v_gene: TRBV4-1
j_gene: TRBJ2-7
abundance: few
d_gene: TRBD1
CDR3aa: CASSPRTGDYEQYF
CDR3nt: TGCGCCAGCAGTCCTCGAACAGGGGACTACGAGCAGTACTTC

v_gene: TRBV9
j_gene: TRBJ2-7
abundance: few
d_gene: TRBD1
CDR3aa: CASSVDGRGQSEQYF
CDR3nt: TGTGCCAGCAGCGTAGATGGCAGGGGGCAAAGCGAGCAGTACTTC

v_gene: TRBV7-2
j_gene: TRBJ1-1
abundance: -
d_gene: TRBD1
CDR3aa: CASSNNRGTEAFF
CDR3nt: TGTGCCAGCAGCAATAACAGGGGAACTGAAGCTTTCTTT

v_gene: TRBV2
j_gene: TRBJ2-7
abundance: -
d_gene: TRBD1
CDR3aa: CASSAGQGAYEQYF
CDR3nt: TGTGCCAGCAGTGCGGGACAGGGGGCTTACGAGCAGTACTTC

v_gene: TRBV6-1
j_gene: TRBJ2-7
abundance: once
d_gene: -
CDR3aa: CASSVVVRDYEQYF
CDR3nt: TGTGCCAGCAGTGTGGTTGTCAGGGACTACGAGCAGTACTTC

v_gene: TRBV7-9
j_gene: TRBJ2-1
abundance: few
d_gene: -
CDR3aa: CASSKGPRGMHNEQFF
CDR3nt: TGTGCCAGCAGCAAGGGACCCCGGGGGATGCACAATGAGCAGTTCTTC

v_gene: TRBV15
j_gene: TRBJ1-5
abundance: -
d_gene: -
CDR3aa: CATSRQSNQPQHF
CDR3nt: TGTGCCACCAGCCGACAGAGCAATCAGCCCCAGCATTTT

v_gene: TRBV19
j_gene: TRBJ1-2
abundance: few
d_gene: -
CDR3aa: CASSFNLNYGYTF
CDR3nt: TGTGCCAGTAGTTTCAACCTTAACTATGGCTACACCTTC

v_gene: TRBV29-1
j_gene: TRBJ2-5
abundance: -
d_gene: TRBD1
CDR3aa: CSVESSSGTGYRETQYF
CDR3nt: TGCAGCGTTGAAAGTTCCTCCGGGACAGGTTATAGGGAGACCCAGTACTTC

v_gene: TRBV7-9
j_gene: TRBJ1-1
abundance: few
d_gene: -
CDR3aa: CASAQGGDRAFF
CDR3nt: TGTGCCAGCGCGCAAGGGGGTGATCGTGCTTTCTTT

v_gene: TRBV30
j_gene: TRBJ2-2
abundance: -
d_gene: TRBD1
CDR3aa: CAWGRGHSGELFF
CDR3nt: TGTGCCTGGGGCAGGGGGCATTCCGGGGAGCTGTTTTTT

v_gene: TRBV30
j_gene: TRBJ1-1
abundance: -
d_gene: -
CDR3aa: CAGSREAFF
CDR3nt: TGTGCCGGCTCAAGGGAAGCTTTCTTT

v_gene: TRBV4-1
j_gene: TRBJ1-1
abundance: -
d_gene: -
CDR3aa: CASSQGTASAFF
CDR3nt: TGCGCCAGCAGCCAAGGGACAGCCTCGGCTTTCTTT

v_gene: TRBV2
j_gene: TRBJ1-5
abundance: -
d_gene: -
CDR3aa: CASLPRRDSNQPQHF
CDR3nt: TGTGCCAGCCTTCCAAGGCGTGATAGCAATCAGCCCCAGCATTTT

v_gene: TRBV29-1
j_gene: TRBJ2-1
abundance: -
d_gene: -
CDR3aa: CSAPLRGDNNEQFF
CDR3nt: TGCAGCGCCCCGCTGCGGGGCGATAACAATGAGCAGTTCTTC

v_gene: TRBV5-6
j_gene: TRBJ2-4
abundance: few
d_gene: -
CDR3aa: CASSSGFEENIQYF
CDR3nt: TGTGCCAGCAGCTCGGGTTTTGAGGAAAACATTCAGTACTTC

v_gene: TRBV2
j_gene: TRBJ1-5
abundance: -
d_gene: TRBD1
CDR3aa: CASSEPGQLIHQPQHF
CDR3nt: TGTGCCAGCAGTGAACCGGGACAGCTAATCCATCAGCCCCAGCATTTT

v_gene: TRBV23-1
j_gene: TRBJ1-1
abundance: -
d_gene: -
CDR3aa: CASSPSAGQPMNTEAFF
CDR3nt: TGCGCCAGCAGTCCCTCTGCAGGACAACCTATGAACACTGAAGCTTTCTTT

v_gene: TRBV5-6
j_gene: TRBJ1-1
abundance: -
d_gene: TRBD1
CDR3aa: CASSLGGGRAFF
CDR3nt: TGTGCCAGCAGCTTGGGAGGGGGCAGAGCTTTCTTT

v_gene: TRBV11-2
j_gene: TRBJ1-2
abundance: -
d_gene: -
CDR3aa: CASRGGRNGYTF
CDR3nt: TGTGCCAGCCGAGGGGGAAGGAATGGCTACACCTTC

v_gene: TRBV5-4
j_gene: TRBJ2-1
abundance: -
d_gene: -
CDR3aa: CASSLGNEQFF
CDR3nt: TGTGCCAGCAGCCTCGGGAATGAGCAGTTCTTC

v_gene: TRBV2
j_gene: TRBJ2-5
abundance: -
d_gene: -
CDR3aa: CADANKQETQYF
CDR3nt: TGTGCCGACGCGAACAAACAAGAGACCCAGTACTTC

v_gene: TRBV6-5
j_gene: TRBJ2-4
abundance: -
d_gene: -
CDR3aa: CASSYSGESAKNIQYF
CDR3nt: TGTGCCAGCAGTTACTCGGGGGAATCGGCCAAAAACATTCAGTACTTC

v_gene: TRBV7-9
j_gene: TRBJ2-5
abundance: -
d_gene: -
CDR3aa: CASSPPSRQYQETQYF
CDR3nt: TGTGCCAGCAGTCCCCCCTCGCGCCAGTACCAAGAGACCCAGTACTTC

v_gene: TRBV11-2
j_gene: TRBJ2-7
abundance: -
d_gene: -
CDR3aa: CASSSTAWEQYF
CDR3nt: TGTGCCAGCAGCTCCACGGCTTGGGAGCAGTACTTC

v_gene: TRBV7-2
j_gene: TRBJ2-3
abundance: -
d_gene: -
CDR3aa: CASSRDFTDTQYF
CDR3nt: TGTGCCAGCAGCCGTGATTTCACAGATACGCAGTATTTT

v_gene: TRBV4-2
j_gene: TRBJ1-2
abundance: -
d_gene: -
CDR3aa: CASSLGFEGSYTF
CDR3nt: TGTGCCAGCAGCCTCGGGTTTGAGGGGAGCTACACCTTC

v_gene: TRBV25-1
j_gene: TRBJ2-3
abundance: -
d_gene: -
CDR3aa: CASSDPPGHISRDTQYF
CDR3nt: TGTGCCAGCAGTGACCCCCCGGGACACATCTCCCGGGATACGCAGTATTTT

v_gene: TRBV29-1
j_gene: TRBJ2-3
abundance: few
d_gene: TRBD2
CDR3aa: CSVELAGESTDTQYF
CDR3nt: TGCAGCGTTGAACTAGCGGGGGAGAGCACAGATACGCAGTATTTT

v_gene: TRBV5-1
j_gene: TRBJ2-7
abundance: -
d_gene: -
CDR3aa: CASSQDRLGSYEQYF
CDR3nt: TGCGCCAGCAGCCAAGACAGGCTAGGCTCCTACGAGCAGTACTTC

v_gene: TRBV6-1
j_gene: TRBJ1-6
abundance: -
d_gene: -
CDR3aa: CASSEVLLAGKSQISPLHF
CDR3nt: TGTGCCAGCAGTGAAGTTCTTTTGGCAGGGAAAAGTCAAATTTCACCCCTCCACTTT

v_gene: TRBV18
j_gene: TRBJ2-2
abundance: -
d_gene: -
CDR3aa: CASSPPAPVTRNSIELFF
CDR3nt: TGTGCCAGCTCACCACCCGCACCCGTCACTCGGAACTCAATCGAGCTGTTTTTT

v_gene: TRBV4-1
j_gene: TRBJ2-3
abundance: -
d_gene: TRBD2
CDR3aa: CASSLAGGTDTQYF
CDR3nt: TGCGCCAGCTCCTTAGCGGGGGGCACAGATACGCAGTATTTT

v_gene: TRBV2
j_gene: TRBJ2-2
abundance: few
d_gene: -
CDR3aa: CASIGYTGELFF
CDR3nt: TGTGCCAGCATTGGTTACACCGGGGAGCTGTTTTTT

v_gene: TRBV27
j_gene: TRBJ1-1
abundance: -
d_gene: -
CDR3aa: CASSRGINTEAFF
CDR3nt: TGTGCCAGCAGCCGGGGTATAAACACTGAAGCTTTCTTT

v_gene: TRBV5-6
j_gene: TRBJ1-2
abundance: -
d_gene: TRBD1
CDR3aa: CASSPWTGVYYGYTF
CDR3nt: TGTGCCAGCAGCCCATGGACAGGGGTCTACTATGGCTACACCTTC

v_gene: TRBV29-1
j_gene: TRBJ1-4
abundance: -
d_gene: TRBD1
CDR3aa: CSVEDLIGGSEKPFF
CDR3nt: TGCAGCGTTGAAGATCTTATAGGGGGCAGCGAAAAACCGTTTTTT

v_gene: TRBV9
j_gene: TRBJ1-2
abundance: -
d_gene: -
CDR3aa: CASSADIGYTF
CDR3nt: TGTGCCAGCAGCGCCGATATAGGCTACACCTTC

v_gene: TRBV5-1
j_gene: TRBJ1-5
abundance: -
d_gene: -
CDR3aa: CASRLWPENQPQHF
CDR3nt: TGCGCCAGCAGGCTATGGCCCGAGAATCAGCCCCAGCATTTT

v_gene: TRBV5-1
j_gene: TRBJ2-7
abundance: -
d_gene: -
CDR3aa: CASSLGARVDEQYF
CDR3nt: TGCGCCAGCAGCTTGGGAGCAAGGGTCGACGAGCAGTACTTC

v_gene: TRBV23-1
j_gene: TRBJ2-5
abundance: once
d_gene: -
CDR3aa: CASSQSAYPGETQYF
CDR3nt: TGCGCCAGCAGTCAATCGGCCTACCCGGGGGAGACCCAGTACTTC

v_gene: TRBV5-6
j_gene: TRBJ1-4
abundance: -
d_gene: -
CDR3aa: CASSPGWANRNEKLFF
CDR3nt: TGTGCCAGCAGCCCAGGTTGGGCCAATCGAAATGAAAAACTGTTTTTT

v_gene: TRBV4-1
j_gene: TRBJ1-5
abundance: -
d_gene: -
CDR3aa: CASSPHVQGLQPQHF
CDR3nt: TGCGCCAGCAGCCCACACGTCCAGGGCCTTCAGCCCCAGCATTTT

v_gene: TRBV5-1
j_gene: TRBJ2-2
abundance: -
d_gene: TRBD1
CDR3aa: CASSFTTGPLRTGELFF
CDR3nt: TGCGCCAGCAGCTTCACGACAGGGCCCCTTCGCACCGGGGAGCTGTTTTTT

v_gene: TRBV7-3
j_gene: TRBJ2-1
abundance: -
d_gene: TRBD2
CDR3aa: CASSLSGGSYNEQFF
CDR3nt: TGTGCCAGCAGCCTCAGCGGGGGTTCCTACAATGAGCAGTTCTTC